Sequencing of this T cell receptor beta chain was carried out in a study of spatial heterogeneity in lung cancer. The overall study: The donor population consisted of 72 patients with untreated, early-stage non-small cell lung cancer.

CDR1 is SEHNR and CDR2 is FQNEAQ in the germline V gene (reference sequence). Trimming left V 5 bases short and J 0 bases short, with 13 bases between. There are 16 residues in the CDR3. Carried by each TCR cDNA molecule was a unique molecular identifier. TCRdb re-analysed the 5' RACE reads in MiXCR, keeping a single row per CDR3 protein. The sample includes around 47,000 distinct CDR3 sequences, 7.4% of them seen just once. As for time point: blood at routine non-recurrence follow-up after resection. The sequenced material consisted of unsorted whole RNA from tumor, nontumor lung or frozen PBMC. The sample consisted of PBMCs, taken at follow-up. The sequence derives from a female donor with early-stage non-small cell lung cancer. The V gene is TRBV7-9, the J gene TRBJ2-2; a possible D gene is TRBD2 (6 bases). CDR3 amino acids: CASSPAGQANTGELFF. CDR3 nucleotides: TGTGCCAGCAGCCCCGCGGGGCAGGCGAACACCGGGGAGCTGTTTTTT.